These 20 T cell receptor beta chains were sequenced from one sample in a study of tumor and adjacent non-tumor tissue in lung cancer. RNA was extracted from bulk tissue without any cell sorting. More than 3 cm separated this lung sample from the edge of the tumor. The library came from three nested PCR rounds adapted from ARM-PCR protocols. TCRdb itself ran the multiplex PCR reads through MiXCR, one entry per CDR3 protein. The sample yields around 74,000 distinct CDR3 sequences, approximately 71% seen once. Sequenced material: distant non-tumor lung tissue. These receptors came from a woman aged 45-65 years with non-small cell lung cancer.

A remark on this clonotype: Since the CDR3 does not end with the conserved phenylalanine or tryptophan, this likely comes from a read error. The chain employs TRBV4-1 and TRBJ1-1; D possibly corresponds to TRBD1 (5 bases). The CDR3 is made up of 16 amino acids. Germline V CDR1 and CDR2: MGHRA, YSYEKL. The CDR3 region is CASSQDRYRPNTEAFV. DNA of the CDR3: TGCGCCAGCAGTCAAGATCGTTACAGGCCGAACACTGAAGCTTTCGTT.

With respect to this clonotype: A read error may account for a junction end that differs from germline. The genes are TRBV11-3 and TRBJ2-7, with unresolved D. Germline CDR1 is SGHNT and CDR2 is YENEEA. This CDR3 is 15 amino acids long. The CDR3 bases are TGTGGCAGCAGCTTACATGGCGGTCCCTCCTACGAGCAATACTTC. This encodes CGSSLHGGPSYEQYF.

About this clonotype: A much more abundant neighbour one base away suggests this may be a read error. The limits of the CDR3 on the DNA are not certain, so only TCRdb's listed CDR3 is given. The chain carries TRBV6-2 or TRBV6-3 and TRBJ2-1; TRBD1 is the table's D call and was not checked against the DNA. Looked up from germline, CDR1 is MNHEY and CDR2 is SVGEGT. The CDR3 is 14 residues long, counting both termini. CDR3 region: CACSWGGGASHLFF.

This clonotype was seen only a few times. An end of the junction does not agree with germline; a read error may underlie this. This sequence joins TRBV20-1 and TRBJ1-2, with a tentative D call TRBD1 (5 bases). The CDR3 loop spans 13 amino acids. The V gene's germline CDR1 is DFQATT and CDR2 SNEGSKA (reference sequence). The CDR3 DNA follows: TGCAGTCCACATTCGACAGCTATGGCTGGCTACGCCTTC. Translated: CSPHSTAMAGYAF.

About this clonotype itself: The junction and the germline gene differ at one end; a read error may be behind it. The DNA of the CDR3 is TGTGCCAGCAGTCCACCATACACCGGGGAGCTGATTTTT. Protein: CASSPPYTGELIF. The V gene is TRBV6-1, the J gene TRBJ2-2; D is perhaps TRBD2 (5 bases). Germline V lookup: CDR1 MNHNS, CDR2 SASEGT. The length of the CDR3 is 13 residues.

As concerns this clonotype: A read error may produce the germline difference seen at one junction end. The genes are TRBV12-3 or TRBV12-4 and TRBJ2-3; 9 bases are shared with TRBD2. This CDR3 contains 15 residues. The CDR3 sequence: CASSLLAGSIDTEYF. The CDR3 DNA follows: TGTGCCAGCAGTTTGCTAGCGGGAAGCATAGATACGGAGTATTTT.

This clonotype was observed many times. In DNA, the CDR3 is TGTGCCATCAGCGACAGGGGGGACAATGAGCAGTTCTTC. It yields the protein CAISDRGDNEQFF. This sequence joins TRBV10-3 and TRBJ2-1; TRBD1 agrees at 9 bases. The CDR3 loop spans 13 amino acids. CDR1 is ENHRY and CDR2 is SYGVKD in the germline V gene. V lost 6 bases to trimming and J lost 5 bases; unmatched junction nucleotides: 2.

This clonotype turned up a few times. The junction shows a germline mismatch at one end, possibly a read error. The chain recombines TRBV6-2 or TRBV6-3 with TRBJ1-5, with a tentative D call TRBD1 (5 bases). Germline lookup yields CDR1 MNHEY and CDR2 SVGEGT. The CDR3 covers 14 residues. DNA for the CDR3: TGTGCCAGCAGACGGTGGGGCGCCAATCTGCCCCAGCATTTT. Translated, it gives CASRRWGANLPQHF.

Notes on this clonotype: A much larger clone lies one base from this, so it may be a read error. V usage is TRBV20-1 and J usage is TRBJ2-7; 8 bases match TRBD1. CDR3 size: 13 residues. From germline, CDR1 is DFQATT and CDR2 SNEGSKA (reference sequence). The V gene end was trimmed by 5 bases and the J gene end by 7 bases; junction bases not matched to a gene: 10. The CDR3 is CSAPPETGAEQYF. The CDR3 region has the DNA TGCAGTGCTCCTCCCGAGACAGGGGCAGAGCAGTACTTC.

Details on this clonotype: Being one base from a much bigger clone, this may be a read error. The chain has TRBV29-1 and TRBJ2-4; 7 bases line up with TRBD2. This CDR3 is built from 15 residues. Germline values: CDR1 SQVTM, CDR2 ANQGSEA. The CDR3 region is CSVEVLAEPKNIQCF. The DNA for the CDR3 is TGCAGCGTTGAAGTCCTAGCGGAACCCAAAAACATTCAGTGCTTC.

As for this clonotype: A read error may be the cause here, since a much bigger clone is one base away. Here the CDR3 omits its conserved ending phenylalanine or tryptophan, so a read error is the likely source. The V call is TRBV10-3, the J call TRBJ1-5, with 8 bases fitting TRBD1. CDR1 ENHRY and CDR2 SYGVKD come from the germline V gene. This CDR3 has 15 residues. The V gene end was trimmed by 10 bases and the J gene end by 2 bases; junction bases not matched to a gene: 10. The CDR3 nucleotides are TGTGCCACCGAGGACAGGGAATATCGCAATCAGCCCCAGCATTAT. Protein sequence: CATEDREYRNQPQHY.

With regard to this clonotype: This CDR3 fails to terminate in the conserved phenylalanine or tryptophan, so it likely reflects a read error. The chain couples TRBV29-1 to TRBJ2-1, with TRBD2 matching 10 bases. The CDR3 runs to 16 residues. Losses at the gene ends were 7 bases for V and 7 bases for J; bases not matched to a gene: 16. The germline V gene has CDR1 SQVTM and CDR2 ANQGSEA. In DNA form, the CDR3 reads TGCAGCGGACGGACCAGCGGGAGGGCCCTGAGGAATGAGCAGTTCTTA. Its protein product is CSGRTSGRALRNEQFL.

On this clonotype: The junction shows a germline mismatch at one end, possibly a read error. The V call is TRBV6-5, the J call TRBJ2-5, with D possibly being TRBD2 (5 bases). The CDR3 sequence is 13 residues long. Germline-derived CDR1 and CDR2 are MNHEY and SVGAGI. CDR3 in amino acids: CASSHGGVETQYF. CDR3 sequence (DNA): TGTGCCAGCAGTCATGGAGGTGTGGAGACCCAGTATTTC.

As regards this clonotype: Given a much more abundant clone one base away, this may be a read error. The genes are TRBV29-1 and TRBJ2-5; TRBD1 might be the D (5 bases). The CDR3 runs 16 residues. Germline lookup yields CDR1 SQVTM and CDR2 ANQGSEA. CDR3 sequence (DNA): TGCAGCGTCTCGGACACCTATCACCCAGGGCAAGAGGCCCAGTACTTC. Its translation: CSVSDTYHPGQEAQYF.

CDR3 coding DNA: TGTGCCAGCAGCCCCGGAGACAGGGGGTGGTATGGCTACACCTTC. Encoded protein: CASSPGDRGWYGYTF. The chain links TRBV5-6 to TRBJ1-2, with 9 positions matching TRBD1. V shed 4 bases, J shed 5 bases, and the junction held 9 bases outside the gene matches. The CDR3 consists of 15 residues. Germline loops: CDR1 SGHDT, CDR2 YYEEEE.

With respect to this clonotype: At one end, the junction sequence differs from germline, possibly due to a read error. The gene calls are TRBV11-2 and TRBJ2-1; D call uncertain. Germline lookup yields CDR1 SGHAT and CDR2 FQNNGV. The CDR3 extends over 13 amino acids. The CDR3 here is CASSFDPRNQQFF. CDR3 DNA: TGTGCTAGCAGCTTTGATCCTAGAAATCAGCAGTTCTTC.

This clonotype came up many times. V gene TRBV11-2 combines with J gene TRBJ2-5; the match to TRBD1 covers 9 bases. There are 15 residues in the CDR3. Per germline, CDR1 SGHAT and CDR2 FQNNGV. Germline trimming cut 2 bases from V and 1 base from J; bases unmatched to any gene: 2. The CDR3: CASSLQQGAQETQYF. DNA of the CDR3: TGTGCCAGCAGCTTACAACAGGGGGCCCAAGAGACCCAGTACTTC. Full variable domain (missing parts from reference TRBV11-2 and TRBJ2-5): EAGVAQSPRYKIIEKRQSVAFWCNPISGHATLYWYQQILGQGPKLLIQFQNNGVVDDSQLPKDRFSAERLKGVDSTLKIQPAKLEDSAVYLCASSLQQGAQETQYFGPGTRLLVL.

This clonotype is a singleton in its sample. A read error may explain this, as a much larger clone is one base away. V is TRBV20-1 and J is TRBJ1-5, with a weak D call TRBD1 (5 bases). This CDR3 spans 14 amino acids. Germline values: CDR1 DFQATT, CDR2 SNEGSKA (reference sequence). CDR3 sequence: CSARDAGNNQPQQF. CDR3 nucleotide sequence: TGCAGTGCTAGAGATGCAGGGAACAATCAGCCCCAGCAATTT.

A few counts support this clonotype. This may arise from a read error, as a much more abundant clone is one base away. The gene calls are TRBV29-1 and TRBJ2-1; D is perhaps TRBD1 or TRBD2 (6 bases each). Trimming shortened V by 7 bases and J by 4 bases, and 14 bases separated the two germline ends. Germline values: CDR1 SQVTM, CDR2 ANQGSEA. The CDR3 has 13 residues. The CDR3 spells CSAIGGTYNEQFF. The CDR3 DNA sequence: TGCAGCGCTATTGGCGGGACATACAATGAGCAGTTCTTC.

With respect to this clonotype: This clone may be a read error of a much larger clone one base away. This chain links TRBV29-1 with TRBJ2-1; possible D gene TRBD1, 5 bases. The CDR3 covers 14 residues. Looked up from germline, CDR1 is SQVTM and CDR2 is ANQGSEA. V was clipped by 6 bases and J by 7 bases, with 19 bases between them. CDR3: CSVETDSEWNEQFF. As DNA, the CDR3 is TGCAGCGTGGAGACAGACTCAGAATGGAATGAGCAGTTCTTC.